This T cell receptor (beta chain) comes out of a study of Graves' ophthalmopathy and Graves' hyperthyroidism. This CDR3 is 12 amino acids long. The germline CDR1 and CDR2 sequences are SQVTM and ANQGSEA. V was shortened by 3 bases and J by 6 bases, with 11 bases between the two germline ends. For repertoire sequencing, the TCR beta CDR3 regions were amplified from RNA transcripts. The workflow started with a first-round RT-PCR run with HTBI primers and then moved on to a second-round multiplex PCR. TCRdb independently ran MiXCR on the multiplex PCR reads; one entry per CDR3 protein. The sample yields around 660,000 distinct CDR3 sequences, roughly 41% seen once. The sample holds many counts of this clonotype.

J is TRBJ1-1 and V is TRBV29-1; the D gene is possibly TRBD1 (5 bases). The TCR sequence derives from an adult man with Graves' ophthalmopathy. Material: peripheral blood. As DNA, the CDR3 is TGCAGCGTTGAGGGGTTCAGGGCTGAAGCTTTCTTT. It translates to CSVEGFRAEAFF.